The rows below give T cell receptor beta chains drawn from one sample of a study of T cells in Graves' hyperthyroidism and ophthalmopathy. TCRdb reprocessed the multiplex PCR reads with MiXCR, giving one entry per CDR3 protein. The sample lists roughly 170,000 distinct CDR3 sequences, approximately 15% occurring once. The source material was blood. These receptors originate from a woman aged 45-59 years with Graves' hyperthyroidism. CDR3s include the opening cysteine and the closing phenylalanine or tryptophan. D genes are given only for firm matches. Clone size is stated in some rows and not others, as once, few, many or a class when expanded.

many . TRBJ1-2 TRBV2 TGTGCCAGCATGAACGGACCCGACTATGGCTACACCTTC CASMNGPDYGYTF
few TRBD2 TRBJ2-5 TRBV5-6 TGTGCCAGCACCAGGCGGCTAGCGGGGGGTAAGACCCAGTACTTC CASTRRLAGGKTQYF
. . TRBJ2-1 TRBV18 TGTGCCAGCTATTTGGGGAGCTCCTACAATGAGCAGTTCTTC CASYLGSSYNEQFF
many . TRBJ1-1 TRBV5-6 TGTGCCAGCAGCTTTGCTGGGAGAGGCACTGAAGCTTTCTTT CASSFAGRGTEAFF
many TRBD2 TRBJ2-6 TRBV15 TGTGCCACCAGCAGGGGGGGAGGGCCCAACCTCTCTGGGGCCAACGTCCTGACTTTC CATSRGGGPNLSGANVLTF
many . TRBJ1-1 TRBV7-9 TGTGCCAGCAGATCTGGGGACACTGAAGCTTTCTTT CASRSGDTEAFF
many TRBD1 TRBJ1-3 TRBV25-1 TGTGCCAGCAGTGCTGACAGGGGCCTCTCTGGAAACACCATATATTTT CASSADRGLSGNTIYF
many . TRBJ2-3 TRBV2 TGTGCCAGCAGTGAATCCCTGGTAGTGGATACGCAGTATTTT CASSESLVVDTQYF
few . TRBJ1-2 TRBV3-1 TGTGCCAGCACTCGAAGCGCCGGAGCTAACTATGGCTACACCTTC CASTRSAGANYGYTF
. . TRBJ1-2 TRBV6-9 TGTGCCAGCAGTTGGGGAGGGGCTCGCTATGGCTACACCTTC CASSWGGARYGYTF
few . TRBJ2-5 TRBV7-2 TGTGCCAGCAGCTTTTCTCGAGGGTTGGAGACCCAGTACTTC CASSFSRGLETQYF
. . TRBJ2-7 TRBV5-1 TGCGCCAGCACAAAACGCGGAGGGCCTTTTGACGAGCAGTACTTC CASTKRGGPFDEQYF
. . TRBJ2-7 TRBV12-3/TRBV12-4 TGTGCCAGCAGCACGACGCCTGGCTACGAGCAGTACTTC CASSTTPGYEQYF
many . TRBJ1-5 TRBV6-2/TRBV6-3 TGTGCCAGCAGACGGGCTGCGGGGCATCAGCCCCAGCATTTT CASRRAAGHQPQHF
. TRBD1 TRBJ2-5 TRBV9 TGTGCCAGCAGCGTAGGGGGACAGTTAGGGAAAGAGACCCAGTACTTC CASSVGGQLGKETQYF
. . TRBJ2-3 TRBV7-2 TGTGCCAGCAGCTTAGTAGCGAGCACAGATACGCAGTATTTT CASSLVASTDTQYF
many . TRBJ1-6 TRBV12-3/TRBV12-4 TGTGCCAGCGTGGGCGCGGATAATTCACCCCTCCACTTT CASVGADNSPLHF
many . TRBJ2-1 TRBV6-5 TGTGCCAGCAGTTACGGGGGGTTTGGCAACAATGAGCAGTTCTTC CASSYGGFGNNEQFF
many . TRBJ2-3 TRBV4-1 TGCGCCAGCAGCAGGGGGGGGAGGAGCGCAGATACGCAGTATTTT CASSRGGRSADTQYF
many TRBD1 TRBJ1-2 TRBV5-1 TGCGCCAGCAGCTCCGATCCCGGGACAGCCTATGGCTACACCTTC CASSSDPGTAYGYTF
many . TRBJ1-2 TRBV7-2 TGTGCCAGCAGCACCACAGGGTTAGGCTACACCTTC CASSTTGLGYTF
many . TRBJ1-2 TRBV27 TGTGCCAGGGCCCCATCCGGGACGGAGTATGGCTACACCTTC CARAPSGTEYGYTF
. TRBD1 TRBJ1-5 TRBV29-1 TGCAGCCATCCAGGACAGGGGGATCAGCGCCAGCATTTT CSHPGQGDQRQHF
. . TRBJ1-1 TRBV7-2 TGTGCCAGCAGCGCGTACGGCAGCACTGAAGCTTTCTTT CASSAYGSTEAFF
many . TRBJ2-1 TRBV5-1 TGCGCCAGCAGCTTGGAGGGGGGGAAGCAGTTCTTC CASSLEGGKQFF